This is a list of T cell receptor beta chains from one sample in a study of response to subunit inactivated influenza vaccine. Using its own MiXCR run on the RT-PCR reads, TCRdb lists one record per CDR3 protein. Of roughly 670,000 distinct CDR3 sequences in the sample, about 14% are singletons; the top ten hold approximately 7.6%. The sequencing here drew on PBMCs from blood, taken 14 to 15 days before vaccination. All receptors come from a man aged 45-60 years who received an inactivated influenza vaccine. Both conserved end residues are part of each CDR3. Fields, in order: V gene, clone size, J gene, D gene, CDR3 DNA, CDR3 protein. D genes are given only for firm matches. Some rows have no size entry. The others give once, few or many, or a class for an expanded clone.

v_call: TRBV12-3/TRBV12-4; clone_size: few; j_call: TRBJ2-7; d_call: TRBD2; cdr3_nt: TGTGCCAGCAGTACGCTAGCGGGAGCCAGCAACGAGCAGTACTTC; cdr3_aa: CASSTLAGASNEQYF
v_call: TRBV20-1; clone_size: .; j_call: TRBJ1-4; d_call: .; cdr3_nt: TGCAGTGCTAGGGAGGCACAGACAGCGTCAAAACTGTTTTTT; cdr3_aa: CSAREAQTASKLFF
v_call: TRBV7-9; clone_size: many; j_call: TRBJ1-6; d_call: TRBD1; cdr3_nt: TGTGCCAGCAGCCGGAGGACAGGCACCAATTCACCCCTCCACTTT; cdr3_aa: CASSRRTGTNSPLHF
v_call: TRBV29-1; clone_size: .; j_call: TRBJ1-5; d_call: TRBD1; cdr3_nt: TGCAGCGTTGGACAGGGGGCGAATGGTCAGCCCCAGCATTTT; cdr3_aa: CSVGQGANGQPQHF
v_call: TRBV4-3; clone_size: few; j_call: TRBJ2-1; d_call: TRBD1; cdr3_nt: TGCGCCAGCAGCCAAGTCCAGGGGGCGGTTGAGCAGTTCTTC; cdr3_aa: CASSQVQGAVEQFF
v_call: TRBV4-3; clone_size: .; j_call: TRBJ1-4; d_call: .; cdr3_nt: TGCGCCAGCAGCCAAGTACCCGTACACCCGAATGAAAAACTGTTTTTT; cdr3_aa: CASSQVPVHPNEKLFF
v_call: TRBV19; clone_size: .; j_call: TRBJ2-7; d_call: TRBD1; cdr3_nt: TGTGCCACCTCTATGGGGCAGGGGGCCTCCTACGAGCAGTACTTC; cdr3_aa: CATSMGQGASYEQYF
v_call: TRBV5-1; clone_size: .; j_call: TRBJ2-3; d_call: TRBD1; cdr3_nt: TGCGCCAGCAGCTTGGGGCAGGGGGTCGCAGATACGCAGTATTTT; cdr3_aa: CASSLGQGVADTQYF
v_call: TRBV29-1; clone_size: many; j_call: TRBJ1-2; d_call: TRBD1; cdr3_nt: TGCAGCGTTTCCAAGGACAGGTCGCTCTATGGCTACACCTTC; cdr3_aa: CSVSKDRSLYGYTF
v_call: TRBV7-8; clone_size: many; j_call: TRBJ2-7; d_call: .; cdr3_nt: TGTGCCAGCAGCTTTCGGGACGGATTCTACGAGCAGTACTTC; cdr3_aa: CASSFRDGFYEQYF
v_call: TRBV6-2/TRBV6-3; clone_size: few; j_call: TRBJ2-3; d_call: .; cdr3_nt: TGTGCCAGCAGTTCCTGGGGGAGCGGTACGCAGTATTTT; cdr3_aa: CASSSWGSGTQYF
v_call: TRBV12-3/TRBV12-4; clone_size: .; j_call: TRBJ2-1; d_call: TRBD2; cdr3_nt: TGTGCCAGCGGGACTAGCGGGCATCCTTACAATGAGCAGTTCTTC; cdr3_aa: CASGTSGHPYNEQFF
v_call: TRBV6-1; clone_size: few; j_call: TRBJ2-5; d_call: .; cdr3_nt: TGTGCCAGCACCTCTTTGGGGAGCGGAGAGACCCAGTACTTC; cdr3_aa: CASTSLGSGETQYF
v_call: TRBV15; clone_size: .; j_call: TRBJ2-3; d_call: .; cdr3_nt: TGTGCCACCAGCAGAGATCTTAGTCGGGGCACAGATACGCAGTATTTT; cdr3_aa: CATSRDLSRGTDTQYF
v_call: TRBV2; clone_size: many; j_call: TRBJ1-1; d_call: .; cdr3_nt: TGTGCCAGCAGAGAAAGGAGCTCCGGGTTGAACACTGAAGCTTTCTTT; cdr3_aa: CASRERSSGLNTEAFF
v_call: TRBV4-3; clone_size: .; j_call: TRBJ2-1; d_call: TRBD2; cdr3_nt: TGCGCCAGCAGCCAAGATCTCTATGGTGGGACTAGCAATGAGCAGTTCTTC; cdr3_aa: CASSQDLYGGTSNEQFF
v_call: TRBV4-2; clone_size: many; j_call: TRBJ2-3; d_call: TRBD2; cdr3_nt: TGTGCCAGCAGCCAAGGATCCAGCGGGGGGGATTTAGATACGCAGTATTTT; cdr3_aa: CASSQGSSGGDLDTQYF
v_call: TRBV3-1; clone_size: .; j_call: TRBJ1-5; d_call: TRBD1; cdr3_nt: TGTGCCAGCAGCCAAGATAGAGGACAGGGGACTCAGCCCCAGCATTTT; cdr3_aa: CASSQDRGQGTQPQHF
v_call: TRBV6-2/TRBV6-3; clone_size: .; j_call: TRBJ2-7; d_call: .; cdr3_nt: TGTGCCAGCAGTTTAACGGACTTTTACGAGCAGTACTTC; cdr3_aa: CASSLTDFYEQYF
v_call: TRBV20-1; clone_size: .; j_call: TRBJ2-3; d_call: TRBD2; cdr3_nt: TGCAGTGCCAGTAGCGGGAGGGCCTTGGGTACGCAGTATTTT; cdr3_aa: CSASSGRALGTQYF
v_call: TRBV6-2/TRBV6-3; clone_size: .; j_call: TRBJ2-2; d_call: TRBD1; cdr3_nt: TGTGCCAGCAGTTACTCCGGACAGGGGGCCGGGGAGCTGTTTTTT; cdr3_aa: CASSYSGQGAGELFF
v_call: TRBV7-3; clone_size: few; j_call: TRBJ2-7; d_call: TRBD2; cdr3_nt: TGTGCCAGCAGCCCTTCTAGCGGGAGTTCCGAGCAGTACTTC; cdr3_aa: CASSPSSGSSEQYF
v_call: TRBV2; clone_size: few; j_call: TRBJ1-2; d_call: TRBD1; cdr3_nt: TGTGCCAGCAGGGCGGACAGGGGATTTGGCTACACCTTC; cdr3_aa: CASRADRGFGYTF
v_call: TRBV20-1; clone_size: .; j_call: TRBJ2-3; d_call: .; cdr3_nt: TGCAGTGCTAGCTGGAGGGGTGAAGATACGCAGTATTTT; cdr3_aa: CSASWRGEDTQYF
v_call: TRBV28; clone_size: few; j_call: TRBJ2-7; d_call: .; cdr3_nt: TGTGCCACCACCCAAGGATCCTACGAGCAGTACTTC; cdr3_aa: CATTQGSYEQYF
v_call: TRBV24-1; clone_size: few; j_call: TRBJ1-2; d_call: TRBD1; cdr3_nt: TGTGCCACCAGTGACCCGGGACAGACGAACTATGGCTACACCTTC; cdr3_aa: CATSDPGQTNYGYTF
v_call: TRBV11-2; clone_size: few; j_call: TRBJ2-7; d_call: TRBD2; cdr3_nt: TGTGCCAGCAGCCCGTCGGGCCCTAGCGGGGGCGAGCAGTACTTC; cdr3_aa: CASSPSGPSGGEQYF
v_call: TRBV12-3/TRBV12-4; clone_size: few; j_call: TRBJ2-1; d_call: .; cdr3_nt: TGTGCCAGCAGTTTAATTCAGTCCTTTGGGGATGAGCAGTTCTTC; cdr3_aa: CASSLIQSFGDEQFF
v_call: TRBV7-2; clone_size: few; j_call: TRBJ2-1; d_call: TRBD2; cdr3_nt: TGTGCCAGCGGCGGGACTAGCGGGAGGCTCTTCTACAATGAGCAGTTCTTC; cdr3_aa: CASGGTSGRLFYNEQFF
v_call: TRBV29-1; clone_size: many; j_call: TRBJ2-3; d_call: TRBD1; cdr3_nt: TGCAGCACCAGTGGGACAGGGGGTCGAACAGATACGCAGTATTTT; cdr3_aa: CSTSGTGGRTDTQYF
v_call: TRBV6-1; clone_size: few; j_call: TRBJ1-2; d_call: .; cdr3_nt: TGTGCCAGCAGTGCCCGGGCCTGGGACTATGGCTACACCTTC; cdr3_aa: CASSARAWDYGYTF